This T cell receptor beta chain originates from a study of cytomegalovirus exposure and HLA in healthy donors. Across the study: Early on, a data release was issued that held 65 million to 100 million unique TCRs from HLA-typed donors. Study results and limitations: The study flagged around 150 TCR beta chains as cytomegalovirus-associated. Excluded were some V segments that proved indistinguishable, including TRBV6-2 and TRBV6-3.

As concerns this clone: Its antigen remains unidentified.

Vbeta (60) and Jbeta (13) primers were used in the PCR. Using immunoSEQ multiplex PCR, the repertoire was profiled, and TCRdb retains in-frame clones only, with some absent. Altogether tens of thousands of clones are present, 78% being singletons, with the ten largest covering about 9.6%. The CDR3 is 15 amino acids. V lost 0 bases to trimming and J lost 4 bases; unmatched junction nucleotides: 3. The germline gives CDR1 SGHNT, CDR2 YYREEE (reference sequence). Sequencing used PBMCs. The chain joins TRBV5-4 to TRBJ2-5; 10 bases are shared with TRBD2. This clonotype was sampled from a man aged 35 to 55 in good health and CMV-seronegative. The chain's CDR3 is CASSLVLAGVETQYF. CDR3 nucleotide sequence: TGTGCCAGCAGCTTGGTCCTAGCGGGAGTAGAGACCCAGTACTTC. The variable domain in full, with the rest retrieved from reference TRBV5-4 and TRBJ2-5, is ETGVTQSPTHLIKTRGQQVTLRCSSQSGHNTVSWYQQALGQGPQFIFQYYREEENGRGNFPPRFSGLQFPNYSSELNVNALELDDSALYLCASSLVLAGVETQYFGPGTRLLVL.